The present T cell receptor beta chain was sequenced within a study of stem cell transplantation in POMP-related autoinflammatory disease. Study-wide background: CD8+ T cells were low and CD4+ cells naive-skewed before transplant.

Prominent immunodeficiency with autoinflammation defined PRAID. This CDR3 spans 12 amino acids. Trimming removed 7 bases at V and 3 bases at J, with 12 bases between. CDR1 is SQVTM, CDR2 ANQGSEA, per germline. A few counts support this clone. What it recognizes is unknown. Findings of the study overall: A trend toward lower repertoire diversity and greater clonality appeared in every analyzed T-cell subset of PRAID patients. Fewer unique TRB V-J gene pairings were identified in patients with PRAID.

Sequencing was performed with immunoSEQ multiplex PCR; in TCRdb, only in-frame clones are kept and a portion is missing. This table holds more than 4,000 clones, about 92% found once. The source of this sequence is a human patient with POMP-related autoinflammation and immune dysregulation (PRAID). The graft donor may have given rise to some T cells. The genes are TRBV29-1 and TRBJ1-2, with D unresolved. The source material was CD8+ T cells from PBMCs, sampled after stem cell transplantation. The DNA of the CDR3 is TGCAGCGCCGGGGTGGTTGACTATGGCTACACCTTC. Translating gives CSAGVVDYGYTF.